One and the same sample provided the 16 T cell receptor beta chains below, sequenced in a study of T cells in Graves' hyperthyroidism and ophthalmopathy. The source material, RNA transcripts, was used to amplify TCR beta CDR3 regions. The TCR CDR3 first-round RT-PCR relied on the HTBI primer set. TCRdb re-called the multiplex PCR reads through MiXCR, storing one row per CDR3 protein. Of 500,000 to 650,000 distinct CDR3 sequences in the sample, 12% to 15% are singletons; the top ten hold 11% to 15%. Sequences were obtained from blood. These receptors all come from a woman between 40 and 55 years old with Graves' hyperthyroidism.

The genes are TRBV3-1 and TRBJ2-7; the match to TRBD2 covers 12 bases. V dropped 0 bases and J dropped 5; count of bases not matched to a gene: 14. Germline V CDR1 and CDR2: LGHDT, YNNKEL (reference sequence). The CDR3 is 19 amino acids. The CDR3 bases are TGTGCCAGCAGCCAAGATTTTTCGACTAGCGGGAGTCTTCCTGACGAGCAGTACTTC. Amino acid sequence: CASSQDFSTSGSLPDEQYF.

This clonotype was observed a few times. Relative to the germline gene, one junction end is altered; a read error may explain this. J is TRBJ1-2 and V is TRBV2; D perhaps matches TRBD1 (6 bases). This CDR3 spans 14 amino acids. Germline values: CDR1 SNHLY, CDR2 FYNNEI. The CDR3 protein is CASSEELGATGCTF. The CDR3 DNA reads TGTGCCAGCAGTGAAGAGCTGGGGGCCACGGGCTGCACCTTC.

This clonotype appeared once. A junction boundary mismatches the germline segment, possibly from a read error. This chain uses TRBV7-9 with TRBJ2-3; weak D call: TRBD1 (5 bases). Germline assignment: CDR1 SEHNR and CDR2 FQNEAQ (reference sequence). This CDR3 contains 14 residues. The CDR3 nucleotides are TGTGCCAGCAGCCAGTGGGGCAGCACAGATACGCGGTATTTT. As protein: CASSQWGSTDTRYF.

This clonotype was seen many times. This chain joins TRBV28 and TRBJ2-1, with 9 bases lining up with TRBD2. Germline values: CDR1 MDHEN, CDR2 SYDVKM. This CDR3 has 15 amino acids. J gave up 5 bases and V 2 bases, and 4 bases lay outside the gene matches. CDR3 in amino acids: CASSLAGGPNNEQFF. The CDR3 DNA reads TGTGCCAGCAGTTTAGCGGGAGGGCCCAACAATGAGCAGTTCTTC.

This clonotype has a handful of counts. The rearrangement joins TRBV15 to TRBJ2-2; the match to TRBD2 covers 7 bases. Trimming took 8 bases from V and 2 from J; bases not matched to a gene: 5. The germline V gene encodes CDR1 LNHNV and CDR2 YYDKDF (reference sequence). This CDR3 is built from 14 residues. For the CDR3, the DNA is TGTGCCACCGATAGCGGGCCTAACACCGGGGAGCTGTTTTTT. Amino acid sequence: CATDSGPNTGELFF.

A single count supports this clonotype. The chain links TRBV20-1 to TRBJ2-3; no reliable D call. The CDR3 is 13 amino acids. V was clipped by 7 bases and J by 0 bases, with 11 bases between them. The germline CDR1 and CDR2 sequences are DFQATT and SNEGSKA (reference sequence). The CDR3 coding sequence is TGCAGTGGCCAGGACCGAAGCACAGATACGCAGTATTTT. Translation: CSGQDRSTDTQYF.

This clonotype was recorded a few times. This rearrangement joins TRBV20-1 to TRBJ2-7, with D maybe TRBD1 (6 bases). The CDR3 is 14 amino acids. The germline V gene encodes CDR1 DFQATT and CDR2 SNEGSKA (reference sequence). The ends were cut back, 4 bases at V and 1 base at J, with 14 bases in the middle. The CDR3 nucleotides read TGCAGTGCTATCCCCCAGGGGCTGTCCTACGAGCAGTACTTC. Translating it yields CSAIPQGLSYEQYF.

This clonotype was seen repeatedly, ten times or more. This chain joins TRBV2 and TRBJ2-7; 11 bases align to TRBD1. The CDR3 runs 15 residues. CDR1 is SNHLY and CDR2 is FYNNEI in the germline V gene. J was trimmed by 5 bases and V by 6 bases; bases with no gene match: 9. CDR3 sequence reads: CASSHGQGALNEQYF. The CDR3 region has the DNA TGTGCCAGCAGCCACGGACAGGGGGCGCTGAACGAGCAGTACTTC.

This clonotype was seen a few times. The chain recombines TRBV18 with TRBJ1-5; 10 positions agree with TRBD1. Germline V gene data show CDR1 as KGHSH and CDR2 as LQKENI. The CDR3 has 16 amino acids. V lost 2 bases and J lost 7; bases outside the gene matches: 8. This CDR3 reads CASSPMTGGGGQPQHF. For the CDR3, the DNA is TGTGCCAGCTCACCAATGACAGGGGGCGGGGGACAGCCCCAGCATTTT.

This clonotype occurred a few times. The J gene is TRBJ1-2, the V gene TRBV6-1; D gene ambiguous. The germline V gene has CDR1 MNHNS and CDR2 SASEGT. This CDR3 comprises 13 residues. Trimming removed 5 bases from V and 8 bases from J, with 15 bases in between. CDR3 residues: CASSSGRSGGYTF. Here the CDR3 DNA reads TGTGCCAGCAGTAGTGGGCGTAGCGGGGGCTACACCTTC.

In its sample, this clonotype was seen once. For the CDR3, the DNA is TGCAGTGCTAGAGGGACAGGGGGGACTAGCAATGAGCAGTTCTTC. As protein: CSARGTGGTSNEQFF. This chain connects TRBV20-1 to TRBJ2-1, with 10 bases aligning to TRBD1. Germline V gene sequence: CDR1 DFQATT, CDR2 SNEGSKA (reference sequence). The J segment lost 6 bases and the V segment lost 1 base, leaving 6 bases of the junction unmatched. The CDR3 loop spans 15 amino acids.

In DNA form, the CDR3 reads TGCGCCAGCAGCCAGGAGCAGGGTTTTTGGGACGAGCAGTACTTC. It encodes CASSQEQGFWDEQYF. The rearrangement links TRBV4-1 to TRBJ2-7; D possibly corresponds to TRBD1 (5 bases). V dropped 3 bases and J dropped 5 bases, with 17 bases sitting between them. There are 15 residues in the CDR3. The germline CDR1 and CDR2 sequences are MGHRA and YSYEKL.

This clonotype was seen more than once but under ten times. This chain links TRBV27 with TRBJ2-7; D is ambiguous. CDR3 length: 14 residues. Germline CDR1 is MNHEY and CDR2 is SMNVEV (reference sequence). V was pared by 7 bases and J by 2 bases, with 15 bases between. The DNA of the CDR3 is TGTGCCAGCATCCAATTAGAGAACCCCTACGAGCAGTACTTC. Its protein is CASIQLENPYEQYF.

The rearrangement links TRBV5-1 to TRBJ2-3, with 12 bases identical to TRBD2. The CDR3 loop spans 17 amino acids. Germline loops: CDR1 SGHRS, CDR2 YFSETQ. V dropped 4 bases and J dropped 5; count of bases not matched to a gene: 11. The DNA of the CDR3 is TGCGCCAGCAGCCGGGACCTACCGGGACTAGCGGGAGATACGCAGTATTTT. Translation gives CASSRDLPGLAGDTQYF.

This clonotype appeared many times. The chain employs TRBV7-9 and TRBJ2-3; maybe TRBD1 (7 bases). The ends were cut back, 4 bases at V and 2 bases at J, with 16 bases in the middle. CDR3 size: 16 residues. The germline CDR1 and CDR2 sequences are SEHNR and FQNEAQ (reference sequence). CDR3 in amino acids: CASSSPGGTATDTQYF. The DNA for the CDR3 is TGTGCCAGCAGCTCCCCTGGCGGGACAGCCACAGATACGCAGTATTTT.

This clonotype has just one count. V and J are TRBV28 and TRBJ1-6; TRBD1 might be the D (5 bases). Germline CDR1 reads MDHEN; CDR2 reads SYDVKM. CDR3 length equals 16 residues. V lost 9 bases, J lost 0 bases, and 15 bases lay in between. The CDR3 spells CASLSRGYSYNSPLHF. The CDR3 coding sequence is TGTGCCAGTCTCTCGAGGGGTTACTCCTATAATTCACCCCTCCACTTT.